This paragraph reports one T cell receptor (beta chain). Generated by immunoSEQ multiplex PCR, the TCRdb table keeps only in-frame clones and is missing some. This sample has around 80,000 clones; around 92% occur once, and the top ten carry 17%. The data were obtained in a study of control samples from healthy donors and cancer patients. CDR3 length equals 13 residues. Trimming took 1 base from V and 4 from J, leaving 4 bases between them. Per the germline V gene, CDR1 is KGHDR and CDR2 is SFDVKD. The rearrangement links TRBV24-1 to TRBJ1-5; D gene ambiguous. The source material was blood. The sequence was collected from a man aged 50 to 60 in good health. CDR3 loop: CATSDFGNQPQHF. Written as DNA, the CDR3 is TGTGCCACCAGTGATTTTGGTAATCAGCCCCAGCATTTT.